The rows below give T cell receptor beta chains drawn from one sample of a study of shared clonotypes between healthy human individuals. TCRdb's copy holds only in-frame clones and misses some; the assay was immunoSEQ multiplex PCR. The sample yields 2 million to 2.5 million clones, about 94% seen once. The sample comprised naive CD4+ T cells sorted from blood. The origin of the receptors is a young man in good health. Both conserved end residues are trimmed from each CDR3. For some rows the clone size is stated as once, few or many, or as a class when expanded; others skip it.

-	TRBV14	TRBJ2-7	ASSQQGFEQY
-	TRBV7-9	TRBJ1-4	ASSLGGEKLF
once	TRBV28	TRBJ2-5	ASSFSGGAATSETQY
-	TRBV7-6	TRBJ1-4	ASSLGTGPNEKLF
-	TRBV7-3	TRBJ2-7	ASSVSGQGAYEQY
-	TRBV10-3	TRBJ2-1	AISSAGGNNEQF
-	TRBV5-1	TRBJ2-7	ASSLDGDRGNEQY
-	TRBV9	TRBJ2-1	ASSPPGLALYNEQF
once	TRBV6-6	TRBJ1-4	ASSYPTGGKEKLF
-	TRBV5-6	TRBJ2-5	ASSFEVAGETQY
-	TRBV18	TRBJ2-7	ASSPSKSSYEQY
-	TRBV5-1	TRBJ1-1	ASSFNTEAF
-	TRBV13	TRBJ1-2	ASVGGRAGYT
-	TRBV5-6	TRBJ2-5	ASSLLSQAEGTQY
-	TRBV18	TRBJ1-6	ASSRDRANSPLH
-	TRBV6-5	TRBJ1-4	ASSRGYNEKLF
-	TRBV6-6	TRBJ2-2	ASRASGGLTGELF
once	TRBV12-2	TRBJ1-1	ASRLGGAF
-	TRBV6-1	TRBJ1-5	ASSPGRAGGQPQH
-	TRBV28	TRBJ2-6	ASSGEFSGANVLT
-	TRBV15	TRBJ1-3	ATSRERGSGNTIY
-	TRBV7-9	TRBJ2-7	ASSWGQGIGEQY
-	TRBV29-1	TRBJ1-2	SVDSRDARYGYT
-	TRBV4-1	TRBJ2-7	ASSHGEGGHYEQY
-	TRBV7-3	TRBJ1-2	ASSPQPWGGLYGYT
-	TRBV19	TRBJ2-1	ASSTITGTGLSYNEQF